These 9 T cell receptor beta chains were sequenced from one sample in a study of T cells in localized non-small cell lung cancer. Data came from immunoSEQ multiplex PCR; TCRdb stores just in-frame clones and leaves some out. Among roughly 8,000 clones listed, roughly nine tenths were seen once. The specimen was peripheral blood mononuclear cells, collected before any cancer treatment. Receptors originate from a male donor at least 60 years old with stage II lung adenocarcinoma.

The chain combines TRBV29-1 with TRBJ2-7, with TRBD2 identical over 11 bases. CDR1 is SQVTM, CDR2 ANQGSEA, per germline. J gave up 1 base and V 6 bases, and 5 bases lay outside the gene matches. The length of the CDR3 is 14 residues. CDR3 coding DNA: TGCAGCGTCTATAGCGGGGGGGGTTCCTACGAGCAGTACTTC. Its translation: CSVYSGGGSYEQYF.

The CDR3 loop reads CASSLGQNEKLFF. CDR3 coding DNA: TGCGCCAGCAGCTTGGGACAGAATGAAAAACTGTTTTTT. The chain employs TRBV5-1 and TRBJ1-4; tentative D call: TRBD1 (5 bases). The CDR3 covers 13 residues. V was trimmed by 0 bases and J by 5 bases, leaving 5 bases between them. Per the germline V gene, CDR1 is SGHRS and CDR2 is YFSETQ. Full variable domain (outside the CDR3, taken from reference TRBV5-1 and TRBJ1-4): KAGVTQTPRYLIKTRGQQVTLSCSPISGHRSVSWYQQTPGQGLQFLFEYFSETQRNKGNFPGRFSGRQFSNSRSEMNVSTLELGDSALYLCASSLGQNEKLFFGSGTQLSVL.

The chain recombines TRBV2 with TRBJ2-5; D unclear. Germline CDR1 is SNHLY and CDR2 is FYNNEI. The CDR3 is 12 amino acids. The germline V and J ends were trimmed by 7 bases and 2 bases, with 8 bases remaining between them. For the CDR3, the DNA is TGTGCCAGCACCCCCTGGCAAGAGACCCAGTACTTC. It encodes CASTPWQETQYF.

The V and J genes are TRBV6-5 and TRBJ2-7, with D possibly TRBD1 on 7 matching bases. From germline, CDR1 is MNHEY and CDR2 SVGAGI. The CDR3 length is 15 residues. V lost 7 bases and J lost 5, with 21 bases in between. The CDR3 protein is CASTNPGGGGHEQYF. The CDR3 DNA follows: TGTGCCAGCACCAACCCAGGAGGAGGGGGCCACGAGCAGTACTTC.

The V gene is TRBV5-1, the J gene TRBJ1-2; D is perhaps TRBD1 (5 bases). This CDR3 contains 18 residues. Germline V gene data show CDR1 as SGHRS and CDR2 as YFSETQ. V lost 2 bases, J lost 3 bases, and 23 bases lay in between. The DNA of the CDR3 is TGCGCCAGCAGCTTACCATCGGTCATTATAGGCAGGGACTATGGCTACACCTTC. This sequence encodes CASSLPSVIIGRDYGYTF.

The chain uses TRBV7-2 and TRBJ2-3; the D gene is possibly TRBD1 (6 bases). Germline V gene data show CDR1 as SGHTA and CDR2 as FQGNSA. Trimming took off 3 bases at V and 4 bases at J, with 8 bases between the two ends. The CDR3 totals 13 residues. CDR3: CASSFYRADTQYF. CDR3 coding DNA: TGTGCCAGCAGCTTTTACAGGGCAGATACGCAGTATTTT.

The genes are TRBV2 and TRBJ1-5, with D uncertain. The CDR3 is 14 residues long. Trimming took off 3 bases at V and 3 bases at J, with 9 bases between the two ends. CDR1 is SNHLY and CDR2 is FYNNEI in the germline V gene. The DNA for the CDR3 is TGTGCCAGCAGTGATAGAGGGAACAATCAGCCCCAGCATTTT. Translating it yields CASSDRGNNQPQHF.

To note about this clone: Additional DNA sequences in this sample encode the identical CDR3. The CDR3 loop is CAISEGPLSGNTIYF. CDR3 nucleotide sequence: TGTGCCATCAGTGAGGGCCCCCTCTCTGGAAACACCATATATTTT. This chain links TRBV10-3 with TRBJ1-3; D is uncertain. This CDR3 region has 15 residues. Deletions cut 2 bases from V and 0 bases from J, with 8 bases between. From germline, CDR1 is ENHRY and CDR2 SYGVKD.

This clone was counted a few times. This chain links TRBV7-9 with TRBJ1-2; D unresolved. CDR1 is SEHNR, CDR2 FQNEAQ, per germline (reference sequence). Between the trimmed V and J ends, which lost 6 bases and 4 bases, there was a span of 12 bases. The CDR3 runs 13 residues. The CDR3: CASSLDGPYGYTF. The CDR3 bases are TGTGCCAGCAGTCTTGACGGGCCCTATGGCTACACCTTC.